These 5 T cell receptor beta chains were sequenced from one sample in a study of blood T cells in healthy people across ages. It was with a sample-barcoded 5' primer and a J-beta primer mix that a second PCR of roughly 7 to 11 cycles was run. TCRdb reanalysed the 5' RACE reads using MiXCR and keeps one entry per CDR3 protein. The sample lists 600,000 to 850,000 distinct CDR3 sequences, roughly two fifths seen once, with roughly 20% in the top ten. The sequencing sample was made of blood. These receptors came from a woman aged 60 to 75 in good health.

The chain carries TRBV10-3 and TRBJ2-1, with D uncertain. Germline V gene data show CDR1 as ENHRY and CDR2 as SYGVKD. Deletions cut 4 bases from V and 7 bases from J, with 8 bases between. This CDR3 is built from 12 residues. The CDR3 protein is CAISADLNEQFF. CDR3 bases: TGTGCCATCAGTGCCGACCTTAATGAGCAGTTCTTC.

The J gene is TRBJ1-4, the V gene TRBV2; D perhaps matches TRBD1 (5 bases). Per germline, CDR1 SNHLY and CDR2 FYNNEI. The V end was cut by 1 base, the J end by 6 bases, with 12 bases between. CDR3 length equals 15 residues. In DNA, the CDR3 is TGTGCCAGCAGTGAAGAAGGAGGGGCTGATGAAAAACTGTTTTTT. Its protein product is CASSEEGGADEKLFF.

This chain joins TRBV7-2 and TRBJ2-1; D remains ambiguous. V gave up 0 bases and J gave up 7 bases, with 13 bases separating them. CDR1 and CDR2 (germline): SGHTA, FQGNSA. CDR3 length: 15 amino acids. The CDR3 nucleotides are TGTGCCAGCAGCTTAGCGTGGGTTAGCAAGAATGAGCAGTTCTTC. It yields the protein CASSLAWVSKNEQFF. The full variable domain, with the rest looked up from reference TRBV7-2 and TRBJ2-1, is GAGVSQSPSNKVTEKGKDVELRCDPISGHTALYWYRQSLGQGLEFLIYFQGNSAPDKSGLPSDRFSAERTGGSVSTLTIQRTQQEDSAVYLCASSLAWVSKNEQFFGPGTRLTVL.

This clonotype was seen only once. The chain joins TRBV7-6 to TRBJ2-1, with TRBD2 matching 7 bases. V gave up 5 bases and J gave up 0 bases; unmatched junction bases: 7. The CDR3 covers 16 residues. CDR1 is SGHVS and CDR2 is FNYEAQ in the germline V gene. In DNA form, the CDR3 reads TGTGCCAGCAGCCGGGCCCTAGCGGTCTCCTACAATGAGCAGTTCTTC. Translation: CASSRALAVSYNEQFF. The full variable domain, its missing parts supplied by reference TRBV7-6 and TRBJ2-1, is GAGVSQSPRYKVTKRGQDVALRCDPISGHVSLYWYRQALGQGPEFLTYFNYEAQQDKSGLPNDRFSAERPEGSISTLTIQRTEQRDSAMYRCASSRALAVSYNEQFFGPGTRLTVL.

The chain links TRBV6-1 to TRBJ2-7, with 9 bases identical to TRBD2. CDR3 size: 20 residues. Germline CDR1 MNHNS, CDR2 SASEGT. Trimming removed 7 bases from V and 1 base from J; junction bases left unmatched: 23. The CDR3 is CASNGEGRSGGKHRSYEQYF. In nucleotides, the CDR3 is TGTGCCAGCAATGGGGAAGGTCGTAGCGGGGGTAAACATAGATCCTACGAGCAGTACTTC.